This T cell receptor (beta chain) was found in a study of shared T cell receptors in the human thymus. The table came from immunoSEQ multiplex PCR; TCRdb's copy has only in-frame clones and leaves some out. Here the sample spans some 720,000 clones, roughly 88% being singletons. Germline V gene sequence: CDR1 WSHSY, CDR2 SAAADI. CDR3 length: 16 residues. The junction had 6 bases not matched to a gene; V was cut back by 0 bases and J by 3 bases. The same specimen was also included in a second study, on human thymus T cells. Turning to that study: Surgeons resected thymus tissue during corrective heart surgery.

Sequencing was performed on thymocytes. The chain uses TRBV10-2 and TRBJ2-7, with TRBD2 matching 9 bases. The clonotype was recovered from a boy less than two years old with a congenital heart defect. The CDR3 loop is CASSESWREGLYEQYF. DNA of the CDR3: TGCGCCAGCAGTGAGTCTTGGCGGGAGGGCCTCTACGAGCAGTACTTC.